This entry concerns a single T cell receptor (beta chain). Antigen unknown. The sample is drawn from a study of cytomegalovirus exposure and HLA in healthy donors. The germline V gene encodes CDR1 SGHNT and CDR2 YENEEA. CDR3 length: 13 residues. Trimming cost V 4 bases and J 8 bases, with 14 bases left between them. Use of 60 Vbeta and 13 Jbeta primers characterized the PCR. The protocol was immunoSEQ multiplex PCR, while the TCRdb copy is restricted to in-frame clones and leaves out a portion. The sample consists of around 150,000 clones, roughly 80% of them appearing once. Overall study findings and caveats: When analyzed later, a missense DCLRE1C variant was found to be linked to TCR beta V- and J-gene trimming. Later analysis showed TCR association rates varying by HLA locus, highest for DRB1 and lowest for HLA-C. An analysis done earlier found most TCR beta V segments productive about 87% or about 30% of the time.

V usage is TRBV11-3 and J usage is TRBJ1-1; TRBD1 is a possible D gene (6 bases). The receptor was isolated from a man aged 18 to 30 in good health and CMV-seropositive. Sequenced material: PBMCs. The CDR3 is CASSSGATGEAFF. For the CDR3, the DNA is TGTGCCAGCAGCTCGGGCGCCACAGGGGAAGCTTTCTTT.